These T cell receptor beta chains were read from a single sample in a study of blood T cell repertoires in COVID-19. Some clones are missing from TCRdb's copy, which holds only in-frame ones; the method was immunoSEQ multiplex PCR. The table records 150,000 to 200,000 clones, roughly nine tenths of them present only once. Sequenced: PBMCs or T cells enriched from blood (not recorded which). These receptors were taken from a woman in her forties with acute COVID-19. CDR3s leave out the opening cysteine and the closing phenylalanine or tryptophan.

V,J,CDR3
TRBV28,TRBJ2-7,ASSTIRTGAVREQY
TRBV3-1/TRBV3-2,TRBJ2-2,ASSLGHPSTGELF
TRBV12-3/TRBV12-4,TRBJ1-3,ASSQSGTAY
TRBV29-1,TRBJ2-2,SVLPPSGTGELF
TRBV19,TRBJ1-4,ASSQGATNEKLF
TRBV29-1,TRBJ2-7,SVESKERGAYEQY
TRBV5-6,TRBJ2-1,ASSLSSSGGVKAYNEQF
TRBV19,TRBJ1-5,ASSFQGAQPQH
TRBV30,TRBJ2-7,AWSSGGGSYEQY
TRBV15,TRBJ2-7,ATSRDFSRIREQY
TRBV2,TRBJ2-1,ASRATPVSSGGDNEQF
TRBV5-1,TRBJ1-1,ASSLDTNTEAF
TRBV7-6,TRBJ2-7,ASSLRLAAEQY
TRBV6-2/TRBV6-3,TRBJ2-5,ASSPGTSGSIGQETQY
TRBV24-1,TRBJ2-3,ATSEGASGSTDTQY
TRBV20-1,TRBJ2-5,SASAAGMWYQETQY
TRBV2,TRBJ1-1,ASTSTGTSTEAF
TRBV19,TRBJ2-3,ASTLTSGSVRQY
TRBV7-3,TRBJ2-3,ASSLGTSGRWADTQY
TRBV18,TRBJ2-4,ASSPYQGLTSGSKFIQY
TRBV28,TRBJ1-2,ASSSLPSGQGINGYT
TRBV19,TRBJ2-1,ASRDRGAGNEQF
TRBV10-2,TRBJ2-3,ASSESSPRVAATQY
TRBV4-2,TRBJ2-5,ASSQGRESVETQY
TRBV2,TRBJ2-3,ATSQTSATDTQY
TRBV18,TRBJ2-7,ASSPDSYEQY
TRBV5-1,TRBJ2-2,ASSPVTGGSGELF
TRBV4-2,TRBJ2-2,ASSQEGSQHPQNTGELF
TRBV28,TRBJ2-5,ASSSYARGLETQY
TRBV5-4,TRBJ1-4,ATAAAAPNEKLF
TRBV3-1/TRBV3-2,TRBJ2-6,ASSPQGTGANVLT
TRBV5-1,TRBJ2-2,ASSSGLAVNTGELF
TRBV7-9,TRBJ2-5,ASRNMDRVEETQY
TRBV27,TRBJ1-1,ASRSLGGGTEAF
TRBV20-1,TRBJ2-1,SASWVLLGNEQF
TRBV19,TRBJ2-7,ASSPGLGPYEQY
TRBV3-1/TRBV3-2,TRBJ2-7,ASSQVTGRAYEQY
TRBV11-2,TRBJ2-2,ASSLSLAANTGELF
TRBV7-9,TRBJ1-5,ASSLEGPHNQPQH
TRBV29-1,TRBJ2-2,SARTSGRANTGELF
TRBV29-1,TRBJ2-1,SGGTGVQNEQF
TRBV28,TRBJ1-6,ASSFQLLLDSPLH
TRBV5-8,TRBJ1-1,ASSYGTGGGYTEAF
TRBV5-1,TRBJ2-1,ASSRSTLRDEQF
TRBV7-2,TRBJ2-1,ASTLRAQGRGEQF
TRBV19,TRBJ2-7,ASSIQGAGEQY
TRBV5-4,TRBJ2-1,ASSPEGGRSRVNEQF
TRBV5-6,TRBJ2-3,ASSFGLNTQY
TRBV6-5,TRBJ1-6,ASSYSGGRDNSPLH
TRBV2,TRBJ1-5,ASSDRDGQPQH
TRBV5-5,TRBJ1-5,ASSLRQGNQPQH
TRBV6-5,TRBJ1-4,ASRTGGQTNEKLF
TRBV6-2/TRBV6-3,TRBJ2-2,ASSSYTGELF